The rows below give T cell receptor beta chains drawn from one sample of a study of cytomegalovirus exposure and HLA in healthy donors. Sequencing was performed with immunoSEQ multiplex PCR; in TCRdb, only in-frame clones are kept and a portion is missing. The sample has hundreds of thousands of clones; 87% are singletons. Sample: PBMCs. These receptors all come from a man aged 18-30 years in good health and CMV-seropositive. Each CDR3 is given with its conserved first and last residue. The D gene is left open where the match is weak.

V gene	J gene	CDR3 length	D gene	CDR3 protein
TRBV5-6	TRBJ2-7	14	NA	CASSLGAYPYEQYF
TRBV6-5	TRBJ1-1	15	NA	CASSYSAGVNTEAFF
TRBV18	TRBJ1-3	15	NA	CASSLEGRFGNTIYF
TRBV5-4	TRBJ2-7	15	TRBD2	CASSLGTSGSYEQYF
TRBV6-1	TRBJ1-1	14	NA	CASSARGMNTEAFF
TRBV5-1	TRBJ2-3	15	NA	CASSSFQRGGDTQYF
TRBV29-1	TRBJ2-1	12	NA	CSVFRAHNEQFF
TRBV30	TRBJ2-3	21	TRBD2	CAWSRHRASGNSLPSTDTQYF
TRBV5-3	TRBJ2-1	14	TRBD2	CARSLGQLAGWQFF
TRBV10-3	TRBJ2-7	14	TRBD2	CAISASGSDYEQYF
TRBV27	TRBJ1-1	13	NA	CASSFASNTEAFF
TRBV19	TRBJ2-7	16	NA	CASSPTRAESSYEQYF
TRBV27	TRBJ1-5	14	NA	CASSSEYSNQPQHF
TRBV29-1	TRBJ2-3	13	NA	CSVVRDSTDTQYF
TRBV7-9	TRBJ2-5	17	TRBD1	CASSLGRAGGIQETQYF
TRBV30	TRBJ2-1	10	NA	CAYLLGEQFF
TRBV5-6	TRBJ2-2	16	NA	CASSFVPGQSTGELFF
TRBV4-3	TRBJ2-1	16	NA	CASSQGIGLAGNEQFF
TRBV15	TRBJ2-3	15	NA	CATSAGQDFTDTQYF
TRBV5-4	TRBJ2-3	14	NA	CASSLVAATDTQYF
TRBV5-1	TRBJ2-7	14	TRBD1	CASSPGQGSHEQYF
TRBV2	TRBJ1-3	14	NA	CASSVPSTGNTIYF
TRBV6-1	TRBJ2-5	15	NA	CASAPGPRDMETQYF
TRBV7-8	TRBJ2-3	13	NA	CASSVMTGDTQYF
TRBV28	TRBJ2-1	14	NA	CASNEGLNYNEQFF
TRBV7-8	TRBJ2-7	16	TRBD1	CASSSPTDRVADEQYF
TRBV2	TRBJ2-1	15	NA	CASRVGQAPDNEQFF
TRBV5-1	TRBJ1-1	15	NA	CASSLESVMNTEAFF
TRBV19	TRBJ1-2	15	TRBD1	CASSTDRGQEYGYTF
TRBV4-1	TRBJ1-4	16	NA	CASSQGSGRRNEKLFF
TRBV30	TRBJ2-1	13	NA	CAWRGMPGTEQFF
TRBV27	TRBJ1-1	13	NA	CASKGMRGTEAFF
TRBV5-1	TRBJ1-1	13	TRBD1	CASTRGGNTEAFF
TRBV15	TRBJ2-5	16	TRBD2	CATSKDLAGGRETQYF
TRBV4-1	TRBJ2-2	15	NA	CASSQPWANTGELFF
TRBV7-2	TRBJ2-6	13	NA	CASSSAGANVLTF
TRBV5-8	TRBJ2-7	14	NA	CASSLDRYSYEQYF
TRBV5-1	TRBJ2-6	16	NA	CASSLWGGAGANVLTF
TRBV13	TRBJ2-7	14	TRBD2	CASRKLAGGLEQYF
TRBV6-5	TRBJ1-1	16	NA	CASSYNRAGVGTEAFF
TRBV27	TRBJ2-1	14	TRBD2	CASSISGSGNEQFF
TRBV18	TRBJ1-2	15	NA	CASSPVRVANYGYTF
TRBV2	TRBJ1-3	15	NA	CASSERTISGNTIYF
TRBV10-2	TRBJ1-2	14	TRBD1	CASTRDRGWYGYTF
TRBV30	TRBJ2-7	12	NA	CAWSKNPYEQYF
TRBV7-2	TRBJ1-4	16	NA	CASSLGSSGINEKLFF
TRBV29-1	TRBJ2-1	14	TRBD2	CSVERREWGGEQFF
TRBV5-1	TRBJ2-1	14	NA	CASSPRGENNEQFF
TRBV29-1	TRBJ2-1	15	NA	CSVEDGRGTYNEQFF
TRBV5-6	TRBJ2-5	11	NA	CASRQGETQYF
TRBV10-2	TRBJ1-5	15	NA	CASSPTGVSNQPQHF
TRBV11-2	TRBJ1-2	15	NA	CASSQIKKSNYGYTF
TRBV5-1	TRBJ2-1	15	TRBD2	CASSLEPSGRNEQFF